A selection of T cell receptor beta chains follows, all from one sample in a study of cytomegalovirus exposure and HLA in healthy donors. The repertoire was sequenced with immunoSEQ multiplex PCR; TCRdb's copy has only in-frame clones and lacks some. The sample has tens of thousands of clones; 78% are singletons. The sample taken for sequencing was PBMCs. The origin of the receptors is a man younger than 30 in good health and CMV-seropositive. Each CDR3 is given with its conserved first and last residue. The order of the fields is J gene, V gene, D gene, CDR3 protein. A D gene is named only where the DNA matches it firmly.

J gene: TRBJ2-1
V gene: TRBV7-3
D gene: NA
CDR3 protein: CASSPRVVGSVSPEQFF

J gene: TRBJ2-7
V gene: TRBV6-5
D gene: NA
CDR3 protein: CASSYVAGLYEQYF

J gene: TRBJ2-2
V gene: TRBV11-2
D gene: NA
CDR3 protein: CASRRAGQTGELFF

J gene: TRBJ2-1
V gene: TRBV4-1
D gene: TRBD2
CDR3 protein: CASSQSREVTYNEQFF

J gene: TRBJ2-3
V gene: TRBV28
D gene: TRBD2
CDR3 protein: CATAGTRSDTQYF

J gene: TRBJ1-5
V gene: TRBV4-2
D gene: TRBD1
CDR3 protein: CASSKHRGREPQHF

J gene: TRBJ2-7
V gene: TRBV7-9
D gene: NA
CDR3 protein: CASSLVPLSQQYF

J gene: TRBJ2-7
V gene: TRBV6-5
D gene: NA
CDR3 protein: CASSYMGAYEQYF

J gene: TRBJ2-3
V gene: TRBV15
D gene: NA
CDR3 protein: CATSRPRSTDTQYF

J gene: TRBJ1-1
V gene: TRBV5-1
D gene: TRBD1
CDR3 protein: CASSSSPDRATEAFF

J gene: TRBJ1-2
V gene: TRBV5-1
D gene: TRBD1
CDR3 protein: CASSLGQGDYGYTF

J gene: TRBJ2-5
V gene: TRBV7-9
D gene: NA
CDR3 protein: CASSLGFLEQETQYF

J gene: TRBJ1-1
V gene: TRBV11-2
D gene: NA
CDR3 protein: CASSLVVEAFF

J gene: TRBJ2-7
V gene: TRBV4-1
D gene: TRBD2
CDR3 protein: CASSQDPLAGGPPSYEQYF

J gene: TRBJ2-3
V gene: TRBV6-5
D gene: NA
CDR3 protein: CASSYSSGGAGTQYF